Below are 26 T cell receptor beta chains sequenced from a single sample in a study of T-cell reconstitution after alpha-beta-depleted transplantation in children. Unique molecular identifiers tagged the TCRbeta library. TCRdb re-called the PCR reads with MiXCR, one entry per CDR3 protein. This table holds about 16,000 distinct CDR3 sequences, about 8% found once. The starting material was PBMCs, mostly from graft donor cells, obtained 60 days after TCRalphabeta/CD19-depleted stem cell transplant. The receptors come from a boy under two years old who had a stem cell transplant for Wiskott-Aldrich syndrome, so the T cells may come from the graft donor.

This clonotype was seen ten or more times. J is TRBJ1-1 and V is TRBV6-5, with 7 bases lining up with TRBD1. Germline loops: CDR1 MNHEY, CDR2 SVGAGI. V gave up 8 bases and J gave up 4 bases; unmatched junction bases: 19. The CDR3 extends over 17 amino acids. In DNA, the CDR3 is TGTGCCAGCGACCTGAACCGGGACAGCCTTCTCGGCACTGAAGCTTTCTTT. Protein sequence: CASDLNRDSLLGTEAFF.

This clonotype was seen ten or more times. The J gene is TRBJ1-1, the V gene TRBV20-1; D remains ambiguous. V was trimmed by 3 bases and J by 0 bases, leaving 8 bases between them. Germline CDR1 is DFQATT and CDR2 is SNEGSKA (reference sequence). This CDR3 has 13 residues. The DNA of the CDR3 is TGCAGTGCTAGTGAGGCGTTGAACACTGAAGCTTTCTTT. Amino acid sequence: CSASEALNTEAFF.

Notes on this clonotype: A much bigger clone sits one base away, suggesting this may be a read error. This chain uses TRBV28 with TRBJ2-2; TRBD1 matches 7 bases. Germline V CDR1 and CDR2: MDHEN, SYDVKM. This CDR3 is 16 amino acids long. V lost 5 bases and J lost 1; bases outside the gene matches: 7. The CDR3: CASSPWSGGNTGELFF. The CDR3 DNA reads TGTGCCAGCAGTCCCTGGTCAGGGGGGAACACCGGGGAGCTGTTTTTT.

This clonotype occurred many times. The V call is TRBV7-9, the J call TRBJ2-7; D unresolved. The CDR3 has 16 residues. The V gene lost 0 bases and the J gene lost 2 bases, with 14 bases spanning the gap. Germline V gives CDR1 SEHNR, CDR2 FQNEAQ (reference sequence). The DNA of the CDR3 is TGTGCCAGCAGCTTAGCTCGCCCAGTAGCAACCTACGAGCAGTACTTC. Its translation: CASSLARPVATYEQYF.

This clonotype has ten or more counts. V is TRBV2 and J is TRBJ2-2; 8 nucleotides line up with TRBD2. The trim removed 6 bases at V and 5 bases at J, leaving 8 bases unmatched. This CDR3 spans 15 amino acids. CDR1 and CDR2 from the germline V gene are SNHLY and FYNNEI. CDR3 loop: CASSAAGVGTGELFF. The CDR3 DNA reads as TGTGCCAGCAGCGCAGCGGGGGTGGGAACCGGGGAGCTGTTTTTT.

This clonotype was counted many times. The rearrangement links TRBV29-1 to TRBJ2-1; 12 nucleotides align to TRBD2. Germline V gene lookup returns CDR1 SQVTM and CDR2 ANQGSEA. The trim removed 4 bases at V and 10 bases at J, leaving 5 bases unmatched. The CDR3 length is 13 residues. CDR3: CSVGGLAGREQFF. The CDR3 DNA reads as TGCAGCGTTGGGGGACTAGCGGGTAGGGAGCAGTTCTTC.

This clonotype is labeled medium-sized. The CDR3 sequence is CASSGTSNEQFF. The CDR3 coding sequence is TGTGCCAGCAGTGGGACTAGCAATGAGCAGTTCTTC. The rearrangement joins TRBV6-2 or TRBV6-3 to TRBJ2-1; 8 bases align to TRBD2. Germline-derived CDR1 and CDR2 are MNHEY and SVGEGT. The CDR3 is 12 amino acids. The V and J ends lost 5 bases and 6 bases, in that order; junction bases with no gene match: 0.

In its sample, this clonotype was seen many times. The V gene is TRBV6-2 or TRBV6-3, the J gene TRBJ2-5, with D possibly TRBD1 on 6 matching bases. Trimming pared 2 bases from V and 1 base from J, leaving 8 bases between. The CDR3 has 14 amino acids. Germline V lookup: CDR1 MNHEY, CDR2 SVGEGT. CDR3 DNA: TGTGCCAGCAGTTACGGCAGGGGCCAAGAGACCCAGTACTTC. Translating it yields CASSYGRGQETQYF.

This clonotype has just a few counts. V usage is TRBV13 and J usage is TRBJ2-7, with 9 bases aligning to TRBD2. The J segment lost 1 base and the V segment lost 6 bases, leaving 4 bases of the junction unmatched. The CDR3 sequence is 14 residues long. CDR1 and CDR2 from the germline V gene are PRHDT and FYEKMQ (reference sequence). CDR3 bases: TGTGCCAGCAGGAGCGGGGGGAATTCCTACGAGCAGTACTTC. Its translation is CASRSGGNSYEQYF.

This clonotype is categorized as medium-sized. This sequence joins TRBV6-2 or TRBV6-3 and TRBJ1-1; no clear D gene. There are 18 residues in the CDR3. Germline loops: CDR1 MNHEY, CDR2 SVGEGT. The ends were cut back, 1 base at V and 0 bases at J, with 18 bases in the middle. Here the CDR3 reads CASSYLLSFFSMNTEAFF. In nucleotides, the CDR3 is TGTGCCAGCAGTTACTTATTGTCTTTCTTTTCGATGAACACTGAAGCTTTCTTT.

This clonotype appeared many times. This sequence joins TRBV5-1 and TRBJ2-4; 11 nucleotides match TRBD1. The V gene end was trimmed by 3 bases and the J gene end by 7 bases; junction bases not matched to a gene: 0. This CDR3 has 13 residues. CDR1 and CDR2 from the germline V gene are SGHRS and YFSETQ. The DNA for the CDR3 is TGCGCCAGCAGCTGGACAGGGGGCAACATTCAGTACTTC. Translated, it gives CASSWTGGNIQYF.

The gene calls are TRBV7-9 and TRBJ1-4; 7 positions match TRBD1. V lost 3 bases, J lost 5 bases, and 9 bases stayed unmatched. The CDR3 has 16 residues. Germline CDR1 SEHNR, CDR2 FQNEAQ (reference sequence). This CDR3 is CASSFTAGGGNEKLFF. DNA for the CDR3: TGTGCCAGCAGCTTCACCGCAGGGGGTGGGAATGAAAAACTGTTTTTT.

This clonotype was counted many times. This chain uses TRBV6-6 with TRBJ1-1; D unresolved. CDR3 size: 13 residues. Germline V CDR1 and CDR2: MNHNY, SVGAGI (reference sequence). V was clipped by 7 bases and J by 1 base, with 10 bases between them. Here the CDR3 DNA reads TGTGCCAGCACCAAACGTGAGAACACTGAAGCTTTCTTT. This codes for CASTKRENTEAFF.

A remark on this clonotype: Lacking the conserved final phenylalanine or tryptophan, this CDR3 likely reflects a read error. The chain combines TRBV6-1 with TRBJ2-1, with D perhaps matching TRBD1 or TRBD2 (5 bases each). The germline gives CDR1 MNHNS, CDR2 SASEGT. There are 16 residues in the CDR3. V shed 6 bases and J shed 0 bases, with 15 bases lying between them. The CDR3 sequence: CASRRGDPSSYNEQFY. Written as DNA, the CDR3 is TGTGCCAGCAGACGTGGGGACCCCAGCTCCTACAATGAGCAGTTCTAC.

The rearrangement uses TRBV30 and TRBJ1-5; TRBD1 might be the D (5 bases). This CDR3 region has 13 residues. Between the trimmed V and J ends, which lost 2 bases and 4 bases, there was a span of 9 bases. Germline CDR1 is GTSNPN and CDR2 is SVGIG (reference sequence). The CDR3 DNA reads TGTGCCTGGAGTATGACAGCTAATCAGCCCCAGCATTTT. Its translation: CAWSMTANQPQHF.

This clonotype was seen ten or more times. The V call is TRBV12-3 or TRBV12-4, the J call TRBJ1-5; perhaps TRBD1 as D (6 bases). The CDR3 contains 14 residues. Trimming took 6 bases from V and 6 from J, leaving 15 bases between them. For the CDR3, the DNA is TGTGCCAGCAGACCAGGGGCGCGTGGTCAGCCCCAGCATTTT. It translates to CASRPGARGQPQHF.

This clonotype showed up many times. The CDR3 DNA reads TGTGCCAGCAGCGGCAGGGGGGGAGACGTCTACAATGAGCAGTTCTTC. Protein: CASSGRGGDVYNEQFF. The V call is TRBV11-2, the J call TRBJ2-1; perhaps D is TRBD1 or TRBD2 (7 bases each). There are 16 residues in the CDR3. CDR1 is SGHAT and CDR2 is FQNNGV in the germline V gene. Trimming pared 5 bases from V and 3 bases from J, leaving 17 bases between.

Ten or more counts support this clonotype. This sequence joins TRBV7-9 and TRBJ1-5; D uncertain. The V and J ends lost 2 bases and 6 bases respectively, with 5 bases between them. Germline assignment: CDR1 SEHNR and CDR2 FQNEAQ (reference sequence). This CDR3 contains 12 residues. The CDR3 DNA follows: TGTGCCAGCAGCTTAAAGGGTCAGCCCCAGCATTTT. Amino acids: CASSLKGQPQHF.

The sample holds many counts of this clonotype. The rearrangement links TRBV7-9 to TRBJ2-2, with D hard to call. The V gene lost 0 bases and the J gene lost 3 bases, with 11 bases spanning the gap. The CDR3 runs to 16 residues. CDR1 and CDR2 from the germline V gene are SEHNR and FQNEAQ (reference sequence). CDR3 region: CASSLALVAHTGELFF. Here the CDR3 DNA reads TGTGCCAGCAGCTTAGCGCTGGTAGCACACACCGGGGAGCTGTTTTTT.

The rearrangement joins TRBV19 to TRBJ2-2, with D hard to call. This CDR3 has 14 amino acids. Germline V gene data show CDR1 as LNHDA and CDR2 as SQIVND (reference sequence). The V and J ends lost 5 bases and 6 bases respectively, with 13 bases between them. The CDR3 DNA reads TGTGCCAGTAGTTCGGCTGCCCGGGCCGGGGAGCTGTTTTTT. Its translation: CASSSAARAGELFF.

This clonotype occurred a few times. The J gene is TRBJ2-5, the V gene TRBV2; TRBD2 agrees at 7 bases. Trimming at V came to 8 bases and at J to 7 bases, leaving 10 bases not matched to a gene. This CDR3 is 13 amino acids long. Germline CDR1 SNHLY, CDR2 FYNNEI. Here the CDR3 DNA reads TGTGCCAGCCAAAGGGACTACCGCAGGACCCAGTACTTC. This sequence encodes CASQRDYRRTQYF.

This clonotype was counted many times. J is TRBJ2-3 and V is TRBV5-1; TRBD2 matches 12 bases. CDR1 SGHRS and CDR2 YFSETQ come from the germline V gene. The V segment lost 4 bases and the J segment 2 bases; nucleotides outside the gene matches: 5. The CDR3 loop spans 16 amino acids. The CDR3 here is CASSTGLAGFTDTQYF. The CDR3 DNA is TGCGCCAGCAGCACTGGACTAGCGGGGTTCACAGATACGCAGTATTTT.

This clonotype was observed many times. The CDR3 DNA is TGTGCCAGCAGCTTAGCGGCGGGAGGTGGCTACAATGAGCAGTTCTTC. Its translation: CASSLAAGGGYNEQFF. The J gene is TRBJ2-1, the V gene TRBV11-2; TRBD2 agrees at 8 bases. This CDR3 has 16 residues. V was clipped by 1 base and J by 3 bases; unmatched bases: 5. The germline gives CDR1 SGHAT, CDR2 FQNNGV.

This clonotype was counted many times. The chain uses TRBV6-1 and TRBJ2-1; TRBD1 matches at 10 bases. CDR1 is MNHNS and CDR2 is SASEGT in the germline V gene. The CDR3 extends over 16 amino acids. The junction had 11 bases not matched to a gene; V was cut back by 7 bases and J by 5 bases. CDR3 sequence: CASTSSRGQGDNEQFF. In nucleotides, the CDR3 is TGTGCCAGCACCTCGAGCCGCGGACAGGGGGACAATGAGCAGTTCTTC.

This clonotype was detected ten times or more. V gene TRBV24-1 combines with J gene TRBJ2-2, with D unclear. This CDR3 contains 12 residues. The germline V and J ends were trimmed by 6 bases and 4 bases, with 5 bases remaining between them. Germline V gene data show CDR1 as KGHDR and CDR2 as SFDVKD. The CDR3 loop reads CATSSTTGELFF. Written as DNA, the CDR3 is TGTGCCACCAGTTCGACCACCGGGGAGCTGTTTTTT.

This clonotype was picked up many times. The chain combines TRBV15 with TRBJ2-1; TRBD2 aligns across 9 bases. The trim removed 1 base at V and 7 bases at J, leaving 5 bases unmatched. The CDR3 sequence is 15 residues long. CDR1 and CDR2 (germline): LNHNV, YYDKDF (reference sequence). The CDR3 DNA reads TGTGCCACCAGCAGAGCGCTAGCGGGATGGAATGAGCAGTTCTTC. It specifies CATSRALAGWNEQFF.